This TCR beta chain was captured in a study of OX40 agonist ivuxolimab in advanced cancers. At the level of the study: Of the patients, three showed partial responses, one with hepatocellular carcinoma and two with cutaneous melanoma.

Profiled with immunoSEQ multiplex PCR; TCRdb holds only in-frame clones, not every one. The sample consists of some 77,000 clones, 85% to 95% of them appearing once. Study-level findings and limits: Fewer expanded clones were found on average in CD4+ than in CD8+ T cells.

Concerning this clone: Its target is not known.

The V gene's germline CDR1 is SGHTA and CDR2 FQGNSA. This CDR3 contains 15 residues. V was trimmed by 3 bases and J by 4 bases, leaving 15 bases between them. The clonotype comes from an adult with an advanced solid tumor such as melanoma, head and neck, liver or kidney cancer. The input for sequencing was CD4+ or CD8+ T cells sorted from blood, taken in a trial of the OX40 agonist ivuxolimab. This chain connects TRBV7-2 to TRBJ2-5; perhaps TRBD1 as D (6 bases). The CDR3 spells CASSFRVGAVETQYF. DNA of the CDR3: TGTGCCAGCAGCTTCCGTGTGGGGGCGGTAGAGACCCAGTACTTC.